In its sample, the clone carrying this TCR beta chain was seen many times. As yet, its antigen is unknown. This sample is part of a study of T cells in Graves' hyperthyroidism and ophthalmopathy. The CDR3 runs to 14 residues. Germline V gene data show CDR1 as MNHEY and CDR2 as SMNVEV (reference sequence). V shed 5 bases and J 6 bases; nucleotides not matched to a gene: 7. Amplified TCR beta CDR3 regions derived from RNA transcripts. The primer set for the first-round RT-PCR of the TCR CDR3 was HTBI. Each CDR3 protein is one row after TCRdb ran MiXCR on the multiplex PCR reads. In the table there are under 400,000 distinct CDR3 sequences, about 15% of which are singletons. For the diagnoses, clinical symptoms, serum thyroxine and TRAb, thyroid ultrasound and orbital computed tomography were used. The study, taken as a whole, reports: Blood samples included most of the expanded thyroid clonotypes exceeding 0.001.

The origin of this receptor is an older woman with Graves' hyperthyroidism. The chain couples TRBV27 to TRBJ1-5, with 7 bases lining up with TRBD1. The specimen sequenced was blood. The CDR3 is CASSPRQGSQPQHF. CDR3 sequence (DNA): TGTGCCAGCAGTCCTAGACAGGGTAGTCAGCCCCAGCATTTT.